These T cell receptor beta chains were read from a single sample in a study of technical replicates of blood from several donors. Sequencing was performed with immunoSEQ multiplex PCR; in TCRdb, only in-frame clones are kept and a portion is missing. The table has approximately 12,000 clones, roughly 92% seen once. The sample consisted of PBMCs. Every receptor here comes from a human donor in good health. The CDR3 runs from the conserved cysteine through the conserved F or W. A D gene is named only where the DNA matches it firmly. A clone size is listed for some rows: how often the clone was seen (once, few, many), or a class if it is expanded.

TRBD1	TRBJ1-5	.	TRBV10-2	CASSEGTVVQPQHF	TGCGCCAGCAGTGAGGGGACAGTTGTGCAGCCCCAGCATTTT
TRBD1	TRBJ2-7	.	TRBV6-5	CASSYSRGTGYEQYF	TGTGCCAGCAGTTACTCGAGGGGGACAGGCTACGAGCAGTACTTC
.	TRBJ1-1	.	TRBV6-4	CASSDSTGSGKAFF	TGTGCCAGCAGTGACTCGACTGGATCCGGGAAAGCTTTCTTT
TRBD1	TRBJ1-6	.	TRBV6-5	CASSPSTGPGSPLHF	TGTGCCAGCAGCCCATCGACAGGGCCGGGTTCACCCCTCCACTTT
TRBD2	TRBJ2-3	once	TRBV6-4	CASSARSGNTDTQYF	TGTGCCAGCAGTGCTCGCAGCGGGAACACAGATACGCAGTATTTT
.	TRBJ1-1	.	TRBV30	CAWAFTENTEAFF	TGTGCCTGGGCGTTCACAGAGAACACTGAAGCTTTCTTT
.	TRBJ2-7	.	TRBV7-9	CASSPRGSARNEQYF	TGTGCCAGCAGCCCCCGGGGGAGCGCGCGCAACGAGCAGTACTTC
TRBD1	TRBJ1-1	.	TRBV10-1	CASTLDRMNTEAFF	TGCGCCAGCACCCTGGACAGGATGAACACTGAAGCTTTCTTT
.	TRBJ2-3	.	TRBV30	CAWSVRSDTQYF	TGTGCCTGGAGTGTGAGGTCGGATACGCAGTATTTT
.	TRBJ2-1	.	TRBV7-9	CASTFGGTLSYNEQFF	TGTGCCAGCACCTTTGGGGGGACTCTCTCCTACAATGAGCAGTTCTTC
TRBD1	TRBJ2-1	.	TRBV12-5	CASGRDRVGEQFF	TGTGCTAGTGGCCGGGACAGGGTAGGGGAGCAGTTCTTC
.	TRBJ2-7	once	TRBV11-1	CASSLQGYEQYF	TGTGCCAGCAGCTTGCAGGGTTACGAGCAGTACTTC
.	TRBJ1-1	.	TRBV30	CAWSVHSLNTEAFF	TGTGCCTGGAGTGTACACAGCTTGAACACTGAAGCTTTCTTT
.	TRBJ1-5	.	TRBV30	CAWSIGSSNQPQHF	TGTGCCTGGAGTATAGGGAGTAGCAATCAGCCCCAGCATTTT
TRBD2	TRBJ2-3	.	TRBV11-2	CASSSPWSSGRDTQYF	TGTGCCAGCAGTTCTCCTTGGTCTAGCGGGAGAGATACGCAGTATTTT
TRBD1	TRBJ2-5	.	TRBV7-2	CASSQQGTVRGETQYF	TGTGCCAGCAGCCAACAAGGGACAGTGAGGGGAGAGACCCAGTACTTC
TRBD2	TRBJ2-7	.	TRBV28	CASSPTSGSYEQYF	TGTGCCAGCAGCCCAACTAGCGGGAGTTACGAGCAGTACTTC
TRBD1	TRBJ1-2	.	TRBV18	CASSRDRQEGYTF	TGTGCCAGCTCACGGGACAGGCAGGAGGGCTACACCTTC
.	TRBJ1-2	once	TRBV27	CASRVGGARYGYTF	TGTGCCAGCAGGGTGGGGGGGGCGCGATATGGCTACACCTTC
TRBD1	TRBJ1-1	.	TRBV5-3	CARSEPGTGGGTWNPEAFF	TGTGCCAGAAGCGAACCTGGGACAGGTGGTGGGACGTGGAACCCTGAAGCTTTCTTT
.	TRBJ2-2	.	TRBV2	CASRIGSPPGELFF	TGTGCCAGCAGAATCGGGAGCCCCCCCGGGGAGCTGTTTTTT
.	TRBJ2-1	.	TRBV6-1	CASSLAETYNEQFF	TGTGCCAGCAGCTTAGCGGAGACCTACAATGAGCAGTTCTTC
TRBD1	TRBJ2-5	.	TRBV7-9	CASSFRGGQGETQYF	TGTGCCAGCAGCTTCCGAGGGGGCCAGGGGGAGACCCAGTACTTC
.	TRBJ1-2	.	TRBV19	CASSRRDYGYTF	TGTGCCAGTAGTAGACGGGACTATGGCTACACCTTC
.	TRBJ1-5	.	TRBV5-5	CASSFSGQHNQPQHF	TGTGCCAGCAGCTTTTCCGGACAGCACAATCAGCCCCAGCATTTT
.	TRBJ2-4	.	TRBV7-2	CASSHGTASLAKNIQYF	TGTGCCAGCAGCCATGGGACTGCATCCTTAGCCAAAAACATTCAGTACTTC
TRBD2	TRBJ2-7	.	TRBV2	CASSLAGGYEQYF	TGTGCCAGCAGTTTAGCGGGAGGATACGAGCAGTACTTC
TRBD1	TRBJ2-1	once	TRBV19	CASSMRTGIGNEQFF	TGTGCCAGTAGTATGAGGACAGGGATCGGCAATGAGCAGTTCTTC
.	TRBJ2-1	.	TRBV7-9	CASSLMSGSNEQFF	TGTGCCAGCAGCTTAATGTCAGGTAGTAATGAGCAGTTCTTC
.	TRBJ1-5	few	TRBV2	CASSAGENQPQHF	TGTGCCAGCAGTGCAGGGGAGAATCAGCCCCAGCATTTT
TRBD1	TRBJ2-7	once	TRBV30	CAWGQGERYEQYF	TGTGCCTGGGGACAGGGAGAGAGATACGAGCAGTACTTC
.	TRBJ1-2	.	TRBV19	CASSGPERVYGYTF	TGTGCCAGTAGTGGTCCGGAACGGGTCTATGGCTACACCTTC
.	TRBJ2-3	.	TRBV7-2	CASSFYSSTDTQYF	TGTGCCAGCAGCTTTTATTCGAGCACAGATACGCAGTATTTT
.	TRBJ2-5	.	TRBV28	CASSFARKGQETQYF	TGTGCCAGCAGTTTTGCAAGAAAGGGGCAAGAGACCCAGTACTTC
.	TRBJ1-1	.	TRBV7-2	CASSPWGVEAFF	TGTGCCAGCAGCCCTTGGGGGGTTGAAGCTTTCTTT